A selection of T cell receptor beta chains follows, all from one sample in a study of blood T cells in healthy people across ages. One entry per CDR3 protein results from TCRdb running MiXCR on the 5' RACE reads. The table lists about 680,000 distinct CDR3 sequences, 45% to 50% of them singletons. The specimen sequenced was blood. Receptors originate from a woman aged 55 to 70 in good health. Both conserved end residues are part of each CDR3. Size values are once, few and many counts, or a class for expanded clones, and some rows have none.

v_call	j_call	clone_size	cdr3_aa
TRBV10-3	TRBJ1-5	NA	CAISEENSNQPQHF
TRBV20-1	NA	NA	CSAREGASHNEQYF
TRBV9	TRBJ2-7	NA	CASSPGDVSHEQYF
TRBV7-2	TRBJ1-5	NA	CASSLIPNPNQPQHF
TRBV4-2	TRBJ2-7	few	CASSHGTSRLHEQYF
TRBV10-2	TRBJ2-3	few	CASRDSRTDTQYF
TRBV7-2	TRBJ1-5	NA	CASSLWGEPQHF
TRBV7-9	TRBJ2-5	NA	CASSIIPGQQETQYF
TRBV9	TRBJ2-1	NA	CASSVAGEIYNEQFF
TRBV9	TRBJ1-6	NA	CASSEGQMNSPLHF
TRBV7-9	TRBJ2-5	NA	CASSSLRGGETQYF
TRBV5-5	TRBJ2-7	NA	CASSFPSGNPYEQYF
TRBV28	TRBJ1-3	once	CASSLGTSGNTIYF
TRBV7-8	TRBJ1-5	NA	CASSLMNNNQPQHF
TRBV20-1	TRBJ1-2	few	CSAKMDYGYTF
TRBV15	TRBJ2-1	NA	CATGIRGVKLHNEQFF
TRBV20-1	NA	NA	CSASGDFTYEQYF
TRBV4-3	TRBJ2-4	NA	CANSQDWAGGLGIQYF
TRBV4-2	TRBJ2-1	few	CASSQGGILFNEQFF
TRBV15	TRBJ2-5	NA	CATSRDVTLYEKYF
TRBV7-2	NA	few	CASSSNRASIQYF
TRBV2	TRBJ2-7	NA	CASLEGSYEQYF
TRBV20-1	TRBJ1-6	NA	CSAKQNKYNSPPHF
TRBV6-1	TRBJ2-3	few	CASMRVIGSDTQYF
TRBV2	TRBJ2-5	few	CASRDGIKKGETQYF
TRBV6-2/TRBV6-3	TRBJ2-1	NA	CASSDPRDEQFF
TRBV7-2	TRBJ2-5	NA	CASSLGGGGETQYF
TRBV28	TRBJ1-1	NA	CASSPRRGTEAFF
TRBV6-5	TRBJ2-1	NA	CASSYTRQGEQFF